This entry is about one T cell receptor (beta chain). Per the original data handling: How many nucleated cells were present was estimated from reference gene primer amplification. The method was immunoSEQ multiplex PCR; TCRdb's version includes in-frame clones alone and lacks a portion of them. V, J and clone size derive from that table, while D and trimming were established from the DNA sequence. The data contain fewer than 350,000 clones, around 90% of them seen just once; the ten biggest clones take up about 7%. The record originates from a study of blood T cell repertoires in COVID-19. Turning to the study itself: Samples came from the United States, Italy and Spain, spanning acute and convalescent COVID-19. T cells, B-cell-depleted T cells, or PBMCs provided the cDNA or gDNA that served as material.

Followed longitudinally, the Seattle patients had been enrolled during active infection. This clonotype originated in a woman between 25 and 40 years old with COVID-19, enrolled during active disease. The sample consisted of peripheral blood.

CDR3 protein: CASSPSLSRDNEQFF. The CDR3 DNA follows: TGTGCCAGCTCACCTTCGCTTTCTCGCGACAATGAGCAGTTCTTC. This rearrangement joins TRBV18 to TRBJ2-1; D is undetermined. Trimming cost V 3 bases and J 5 bases, with 14 bases left between them. CDR3 length equals 15 residues. Germline loops: CDR1 KGHSH, CDR2 LQKENI.